This TCR beta chain was profiled in a study of cytomegalovirus exposure and HLA in healthy donors. Study observations and caveats: Cytomegalovirus-associated TCR beta chains were listed, numbering more than 150. The majority of TCR sequences were rare, yet some public TCRs appeared in many donors.

TCRdb's table, derived via immunoSEQ multiplex PCR, lists solely in-frame clones and lacks some. This table holds over 150,000 clones, under 95% found once. Germline CDR1 and CDR2: SEHNR and FQNEAQ (reference sequence). V was cut by 4 bases and J by 4 bases, with 16 bases left in between. This CDR3 region has 16 residues. Turning to this clone: Antigen unknown.

The chain has TRBV7-9 and TRBJ2-2, with D maybe TRBD1 (8 bases). This clonotype originated in a woman aged 18-29 years in good health and CMV-seropositive. Sequenced sample: PBMCs. The CDR3 here is CASSSSDREGTGELFF. DNA for the CDR3: TGTGCCAGCAGCTCGTCGGACAGGGAGGGCACCGGGGAGCTGTTTTTT.